A selection of T cell receptor beta chains follows, all from one sample in a study of T cell repertoires in cytomegalovirus infection. TCRdb fed the reads into MiXCR, producing one record per CDR3 protein. The repertoire holds nearly 700,000 distinct CDR3 sequences, around a third seen once, with roughly 20% in the top ten. The antigens for these receptors are not known. Material: cultured PBMCs, obtained from culture after CMV antigen stimulation. The receptors stem from a human donor in good health (CMV status not recorded). Some clones in this sample may be carry-over from other donors' samples. The CDR3 runs from the conserved cysteine through the conserved F or W. D genes are given only for firm matches. Clone size, where shown, is once, few, many, or a class for clones that have expanded.

V gene	J gene	D gene	clone size	CDR3 protein	CDR3 DNA
TRBV10-3	TRBJ2-7	TRBD1	few	CAVLRKQGQGFNEQYF	TGTGCCGTCCTCCGGAAGCAGGGACAGGGATTCAACGAGCAGTACTTC
TRBV6-6	TRBJ2-1	.	.	CASSYWPWSSYNEQFF	TGTGCCAGCAGTTACTGGCCTTGGAGCTCCTACAATGAGCAGTTCTTC
TRBV28	TRBJ2-7	TRBD1	.	CASSFLRGSYEQYF	TGTGCCAGCAGTTTCCTCAGGGGGTCCTACGAGCAGTACTTC
TRBV6-5	TRBJ2-3	.	few	CASSYSATGRGRGDTQYF	TGTGCCAGCAGTTACTCGGCAACAGGGAGGGGTCGCGGGGATACGCAGTATTTT
TRBV12-3/TRBV12-4	TRBJ1-1	.	.	CASSPGTLPEAFF	TGTGCCAGCAGTCCAGGGACCCTTCCGGAAGCTTTCTTT
TRBV4-2	TRBJ2-2	TRBD2	.	CASSPQAGANTGELFF	TGTGCCAGCAGCCCCCAGGCGGGAGCGAACACCGGGGAGCTGTTTTTT
TRBV5-4	TRBJ2-3	.	.	CASSLEPTTDTQYF	TGTGCCAGCAGCTTGGAACCCACAACAGATACGCAGTATTTT
TRBV11-2	TRBJ2-1	.	few	CASSSTLGGQAGQFF	TGTGCCAGCAGCTCCACCCTGGGGGGTCAAGCGGGGCAGTTCTTC
TRBV12-3/TRBV12-4	TRBJ2-1	TRBD1	once	CATGQGYNEQFF	TGTGCCACTGGACAGGGGTACAATGAGCAGTTCTTC
TRBV11-2	TRBJ2-3	TRBD2	.	CATRTSGAFTDTQYF	TGTGCCACCCGGACTAGCGGGGCCTTCACAGATACGCAGTATTTT
TRBV7-2	TRBJ2-3	.	.	CASSLEALTDTQYF	TGTGCCAGCAGCTTAGAGGCCTTAACAGATACGCAGTATTTT
TRBV7-2	TRBJ2-2	.	many	CASSRRALANTGELFF	TGTGCCAGCAGCAGGAGGGCGCTAGCGAACACCGGGGAGCTGTTTTTT
TRBV20-1	TRBJ1-2	.	.	CSAKKGQDYGYTF	TGCAGTGCTAAAAAGGGGCAGGACTATGGCTACACCTTC
TRBV4-1	TRBJ2-7	TRBD2	.	CASSHKAGAFNYEQYF	TGCGCCAGCAGCCACAAAGCGGGAGCCTTCAACTACGAGCAGTACTTC
TRBV5-6	TRBJ1-1	.	.	CASSLEGRSEAFF	TGTGCCAGCAGCTTGGAGGGGCGCTCCGAAGCTTTCTTT
TRBV7-9	TRBJ1-4	.	.	CASSAGLYEKLFF	TGTGCCAGCAGCGCCGGGTTATATGAAAAACTGTTTTTT
TRBV28	TRBJ1-2	TRBD1	.	CASSHNKVGQGGYGYTF	TGTGCCAGCAGCCATAATAAAGTGGGACAGGGTGGCTATGGCTACACCTTC
TRBV12-5	TRBJ2-1	.	few	CASRGPENNEQFF	TGTGCTTCACGGGGCCCCGAGAACAATGAGCAGTTCTTC
TRBV7-8	TRBJ1-1	.	many	CASSLGINTEAFF	TGTGCCAGCAGCTTAGGGATAAACACTGAAGCTTTCTTT
TRBV20-1	TRBJ2-5	TRBD2	.	CSGNPGTSGGSNQETQYF	TGCAGTGGAAATCCCGGGACTAGCGGGGGCTCAAATCAAGAGACCCAGTACTTC
TRBV30	TRBJ1-2	.	.	CAWRSINYGYTF	TGTGCCTGGAGGTCAATTAACTATGGCTACACCTTC
TRBV19	TRBJ1-4	.	.	CASSMDPANEKLFF	TGTGCCAGTAGTATGGATCCAGCCAATGAAAAACTGTTTTTT